The 3 T cell receptor beta chains in this list originate from one sample, sequenced in a study of blood T cells in healthy people across ages. Primers used in a second PCR of roughly 7 to 12 cycles were a sample-barcoded 5' primer and a J-beta primer mix. TCRdb independently ran MiXCR on the 5' RACE reads; one entry per CDR3 protein. The sample includes approximately 1,700,000 distinct CDR3 sequences, more than 35% of them seen just once. Sequenced: blood. The source is a human donor in good health.

This clonotype has more than one count but fewer than ten. The chain combines TRBV29-1 with TRBJ2-7; 8 bases map to TRBD2. V shed 4 bases and J 2 bases; nucleotides not matched to a gene: 4. Germline V gives CDR1 SQVTM, CDR2 ANQGSEA. The CDR3 loop spans 13 amino acids. CDR3 nucleotides: TGCAGCGTTGGGCCGGGGGGGCCCTACGAGCAGTACTTC. This encodes CSVGPGGPYEQYF.

This clonotype showed up just a few times. This chain links TRBV2 with TRBJ2-3; D is perhaps TRBD2 (5 bases). Trimming cost V 6 bases and J 2 bases, with 12 bases left between them. This CDR3 is built from 14 residues. CDR1 SNHLY and CDR2 FYNNEI come from the germline V gene. The CDR3 nucleotides read TGTGCCAGCAGCATACTAGGCCTCACAGATACGCAGTATTTT. Translating it yields CASSILGLTDTQYF. Full variable domain (outside the CDR3, taken from reference TRBV2 and TRBJ2-3): EPEVTQTPSHQVTQMGQEVILRCVPISNHLYFYWYRQILGQKVEFLVSFYNNEISEKSEIFDDQFSVERPDGSNFTLKIRSTKLEDSAMYFCASSILGLTDTQYFGPGTRLTVL.

This clonotype was observed at least ten times. The chain is built from TRBV6-5 and TRBJ2-3; weak D call: TRBD2 (6 bases). Germline CDR1 MNHEY, CDR2 SVGAGI. Trimming shortened V by 6 bases and J by 2 bases, and 15 bases separated the two germline ends. The CDR3 extends over 15 amino acids. The CDR3 nucleotides read TGTGCCAGCAGCCTAGGACGGGGGAACACAGATACGCAGTATTTT. This codes for CASSLGRGNTDTQYF.